This T cell receptor beta chain was profiled in a study of T cell repertoires in cytomegalovirus infection. At the level of the study: A matching HLA type, together with CMV infection, was signaled by public TCR beta signatures.

Study observations and caveats: CMV-specific HLA-C-restricted TCR beta clonotypes dominated the ex vivo response. Cumulated frequencies of public TCR beta families served to identify carriers of CMV plus the relevant HLA.

Each CDR3 protein is one row after TCRdb ran MiXCR on the reads. The repertoire holds 150,000 or so distinct CDR3 sequences, with less than 25% as singletons. This clonotype is termed medium-sized. Antigen unknown. Germline CDR1 reads SGHTA; CDR2 reads FQGNSA. V was cut by 5 bases and J by 9 bases, with 11 bases left in between. The CDR3 consists of 13 residues. This clonotype originated in a human donor in good health (CMV status not recorded). Some clones in this sample may be carry-over from other donors' samples. The rearrangement joins TRBV7-2 to TRBJ1-6; no clear D. Sequencing used PBMCs. This CDR3 is CASSVRETSPLHF. The DNA for the CDR3 is TGTGCCAGCAGCGTCCGGGAAACTTCACCCCTCCACTTT.